This T cell receptor (beta chain) was captured by sequencing in a study of T-cell memory formation after mild COVID-19. Study-wide context: Largely donor-specific sequence clusters came from a couple of donors. Notes on the study in general: Detection of some responders pre-infection suggested pre-existing cross-reactive memory T cells participated.

About this clonotype itself: Its antigen is still unknown.

TCR alpha and TCR beta cDNA libraries carrying sample barcodes and UMIs came from 5'RACE with constant-segment primers. TCRdb re-called the 5' RACE reads through MiXCR, storing one row per CDR3 protein. Found here are 450,000 or so distinct CDR3 sequences, about 20% of them singletons; the top ten hold approximately 8.1%. The sequence was obtained from an adult woman who had mild COVID-19 (a few samples of this study predate the infection). Cell type and time point are not known. Sequencing input: PBMCs or a T cell subset sorted from them (not recorded which).

The CDR3 loop is CASSQDRGHRAFF. The CDR3 DNA is TGTGCCAGCAGCCAAGATCGGGGACATCGGGCTTTCTTT. This chain connects TRBV3-1 to TRBJ1-1, with D possibly TRBD1 on 6 matching bases. This CDR3 contains 13 residues. Germline values: CDR1 LGHDT, CDR2 YNNKEL (reference sequence). Trimming removed 0 bases from V and 11 bases from J, with 13 bases in between.